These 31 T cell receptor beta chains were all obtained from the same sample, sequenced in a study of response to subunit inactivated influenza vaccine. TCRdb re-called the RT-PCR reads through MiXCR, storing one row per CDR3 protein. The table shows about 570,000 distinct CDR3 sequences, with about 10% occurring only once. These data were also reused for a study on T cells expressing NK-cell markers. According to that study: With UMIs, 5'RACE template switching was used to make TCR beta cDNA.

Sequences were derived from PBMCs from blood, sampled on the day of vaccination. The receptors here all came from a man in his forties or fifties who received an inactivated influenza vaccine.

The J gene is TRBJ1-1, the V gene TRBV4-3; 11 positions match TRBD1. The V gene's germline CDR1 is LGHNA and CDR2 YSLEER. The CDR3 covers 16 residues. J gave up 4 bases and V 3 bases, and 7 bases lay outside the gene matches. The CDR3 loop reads CASSQPIGTGGTEAFF. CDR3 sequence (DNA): TGCGCCAGCAGCCAGCCGATCGGGACAGGGGGCACTGAAGCTTTCTTT.

The CDR3 DNA sequence: TGCGCCAGCAGCCTCGCCATGAATTCACCCCTCCACTTT. Its translation is CASSLAMNSPLHF. This chain uses TRBV4-3 with TRBJ1-6; unclear D gene. Germline V CDR1 and CDR2: LGHNA, YSLEER. The CDR3 length is 13 residues. V lost 4 bases and J 7 bases, leaving 8 bases between the germline ends.

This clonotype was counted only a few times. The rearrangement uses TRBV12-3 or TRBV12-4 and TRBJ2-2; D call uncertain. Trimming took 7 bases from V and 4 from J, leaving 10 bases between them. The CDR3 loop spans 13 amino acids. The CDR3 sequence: CASTLGGTGELFF. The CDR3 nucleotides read TGTGCCAGCACTCTCGGTGGCACCGGGGAGCTGTTTTTT.

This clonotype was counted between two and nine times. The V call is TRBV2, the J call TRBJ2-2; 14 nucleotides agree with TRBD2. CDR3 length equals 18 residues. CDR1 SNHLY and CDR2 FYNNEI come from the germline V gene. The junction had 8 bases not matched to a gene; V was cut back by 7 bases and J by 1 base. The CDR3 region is CASTPRTSGGRNTGELFF. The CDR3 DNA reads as TGTGCCAGCACCCCCCGGACTAGCGGGGGGCGGAACACCGGGGAGCTGTTTTTT.

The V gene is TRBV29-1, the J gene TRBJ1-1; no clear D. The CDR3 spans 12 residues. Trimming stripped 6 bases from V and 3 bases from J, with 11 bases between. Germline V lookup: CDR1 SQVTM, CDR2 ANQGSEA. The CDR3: CSVGAGDTEAFF. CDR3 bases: TGCAGCGTGGGAGCTGGGGACACTGAAGCTTTCTTT.

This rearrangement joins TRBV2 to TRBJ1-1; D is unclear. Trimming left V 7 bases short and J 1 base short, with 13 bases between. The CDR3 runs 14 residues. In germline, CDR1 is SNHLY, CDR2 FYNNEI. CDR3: CASKVPLGNTEAFF. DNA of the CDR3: TGTGCCAGCAAAGTCCCCCTAGGGAACACTGAAGCTTTCTTT. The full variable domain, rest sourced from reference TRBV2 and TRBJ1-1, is EPEVTQTPSHQVTQMGQEVILRCVPISNHLYFYWYRQILGQKVEFLVSFYNNEISEKSEIFDDQFSVERPDGSNFTLKIRSTKLEDSAMYFCASKVPLGNTEAFFGQGTRLTVV.

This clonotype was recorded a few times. CDR3 sequence reads: CASSLKWQMGAGELFF. CDR3 in DNA: TGTGCCAGCAGCTTGAAGTGGCAGATGGGGGCAGGGGAGCTGTTTTTT. The gene calls are TRBV5-6 and TRBJ2-2, with a tentative D call TRBD1 (6 bases). The V gene lost 1 base and the J gene lost 8 bases, with 18 bases spanning the gap. From germline, CDR1 is SGHDT and CDR2 YYEEEE. The CDR3 length is 16 residues. Drawing the rest from reference TRBV5-6 and TRBJ2-2, the complete variable domain is DAGVTQSPTHLIKTRGQQVTLRCSPKSGHDTVSWYQQALGQGPQFIFQYYEEEERQRGNFPDRFSGHQFPNYSSELNVNALLLGDSALYLCASSLKWQMGAGELFFGEGSRLTVL.

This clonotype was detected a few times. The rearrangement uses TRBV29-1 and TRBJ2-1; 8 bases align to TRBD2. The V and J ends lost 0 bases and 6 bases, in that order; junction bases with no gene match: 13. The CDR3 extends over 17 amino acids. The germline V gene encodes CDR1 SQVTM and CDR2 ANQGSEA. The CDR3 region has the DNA TGCAGCGTTGAAGATCTTAATTTCCTAGCGGGTATCAATGAGCAGTTCTTC. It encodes CSVEDLNFLAGINEQFF.

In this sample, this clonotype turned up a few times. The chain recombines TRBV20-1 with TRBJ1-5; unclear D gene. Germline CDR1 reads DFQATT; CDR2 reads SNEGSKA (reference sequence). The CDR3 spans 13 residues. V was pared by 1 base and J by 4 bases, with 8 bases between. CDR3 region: CSARGTANQPQHF. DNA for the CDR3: TGCAGTGCTAGAGGAACTGCAAATCAGCCCCAGCATTTT.

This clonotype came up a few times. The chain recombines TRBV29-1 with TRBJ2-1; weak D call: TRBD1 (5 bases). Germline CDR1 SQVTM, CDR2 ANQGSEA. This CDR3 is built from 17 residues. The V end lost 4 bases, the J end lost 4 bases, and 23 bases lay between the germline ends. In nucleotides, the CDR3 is TGCAGCGTTGGGGTCGGCACCCCAGGGCTCCTTTACAATGAGCAGTTCTTC. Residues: CSVGVGTPGLLYNEQFF.

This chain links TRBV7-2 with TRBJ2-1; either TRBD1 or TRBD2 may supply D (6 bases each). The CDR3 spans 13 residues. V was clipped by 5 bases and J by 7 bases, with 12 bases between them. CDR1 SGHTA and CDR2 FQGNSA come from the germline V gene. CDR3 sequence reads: CASSPTGANEQFF. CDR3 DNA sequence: TGTGCCAGCAGCCCTACGGGGGCGAATGAGCAGTTCTTC.

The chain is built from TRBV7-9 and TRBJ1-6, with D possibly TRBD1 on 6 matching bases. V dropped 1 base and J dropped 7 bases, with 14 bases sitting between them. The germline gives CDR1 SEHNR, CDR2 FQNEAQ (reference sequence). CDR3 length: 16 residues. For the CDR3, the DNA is TGTGCCAGCAGCTTAGGTGGCAGGGGCTCCAATTCACCCCTCCACTTT. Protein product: CASSLGGRGSNSPLHF.

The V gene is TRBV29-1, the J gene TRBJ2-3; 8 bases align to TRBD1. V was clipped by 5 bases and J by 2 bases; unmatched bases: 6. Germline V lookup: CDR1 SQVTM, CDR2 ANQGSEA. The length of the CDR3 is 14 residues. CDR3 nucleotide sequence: TGCAGCGTTACACCGGGACAGGACACAGATACGCAGTATTTT. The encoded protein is CSVTPGQDTDTQYF.

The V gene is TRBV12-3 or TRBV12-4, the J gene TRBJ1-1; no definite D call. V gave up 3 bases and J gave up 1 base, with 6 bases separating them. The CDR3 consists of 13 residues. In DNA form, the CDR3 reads TGTGCCAGCAGTTTTGTCTCGAACACTGAAGCTTTCTTT. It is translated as CASSFVSNTEAFF.

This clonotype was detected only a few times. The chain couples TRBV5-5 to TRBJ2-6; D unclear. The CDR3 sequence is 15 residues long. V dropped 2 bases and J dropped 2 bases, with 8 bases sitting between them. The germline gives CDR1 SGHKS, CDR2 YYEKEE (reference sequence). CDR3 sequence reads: CASSFSPTGANVLTF. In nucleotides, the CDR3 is TGTGCCAGCAGCTTCTCCCCCACTGGGGCCAACGTCCTGACTTTC. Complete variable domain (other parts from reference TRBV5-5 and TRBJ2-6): DAGVTQSPTHLIKTRGQQVTLRCSPISGHKSVSWYQQVLGQGPQFIFQYYEKEERGRGNFPDRFSARQFPNYSSELNVNALLLGDSALYLCASSFSPTGANVLTFGAGSRLTVL.

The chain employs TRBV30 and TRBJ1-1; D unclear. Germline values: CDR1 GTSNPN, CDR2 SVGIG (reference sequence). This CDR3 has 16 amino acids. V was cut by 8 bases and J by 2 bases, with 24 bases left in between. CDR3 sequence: CAGNRAIRLKNTEAFF. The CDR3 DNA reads TGTGCCGGTAACCGGGCCATACGTTTGAAAAACACTGAAGCTTTCTTT.

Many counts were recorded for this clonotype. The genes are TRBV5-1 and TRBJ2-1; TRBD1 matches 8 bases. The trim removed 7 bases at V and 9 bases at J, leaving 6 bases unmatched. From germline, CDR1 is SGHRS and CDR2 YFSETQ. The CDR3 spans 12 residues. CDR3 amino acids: CASGATGGEQFF. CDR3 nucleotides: TGCGCCAGCGGAGCAACAGGGGGTGAGCAGTTCTTC.

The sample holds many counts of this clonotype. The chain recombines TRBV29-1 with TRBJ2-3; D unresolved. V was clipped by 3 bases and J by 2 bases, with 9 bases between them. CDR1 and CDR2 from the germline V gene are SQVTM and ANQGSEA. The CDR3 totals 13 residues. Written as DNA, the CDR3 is TGCAGCGTTGATGCCAGCATCACAGATACGCAGTATTTT. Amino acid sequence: CSVDASITDTQYF.

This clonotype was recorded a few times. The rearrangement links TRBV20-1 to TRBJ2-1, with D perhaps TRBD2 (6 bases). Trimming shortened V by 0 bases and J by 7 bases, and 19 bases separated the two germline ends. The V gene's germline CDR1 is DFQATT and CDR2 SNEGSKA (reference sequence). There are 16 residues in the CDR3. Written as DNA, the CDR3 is TGCAGTGCTAGAGATTTTTCTCGCGGAGGGCGGAATGAGCAGTTCTTC. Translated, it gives CSARDFSRGGRNEQFF.

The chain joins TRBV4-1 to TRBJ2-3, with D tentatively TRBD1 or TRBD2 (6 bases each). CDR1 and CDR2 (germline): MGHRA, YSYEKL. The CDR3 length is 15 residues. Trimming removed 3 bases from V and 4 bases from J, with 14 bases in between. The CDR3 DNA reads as TGCGCCAGCAGCCACCGAGGGGGGTACCCAGATACGCAGTATTTT. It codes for CASSHRGGYPDTQYF.

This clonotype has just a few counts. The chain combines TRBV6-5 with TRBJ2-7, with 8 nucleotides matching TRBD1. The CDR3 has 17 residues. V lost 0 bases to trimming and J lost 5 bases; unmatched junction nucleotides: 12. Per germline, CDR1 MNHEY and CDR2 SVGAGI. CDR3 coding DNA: TGTGCCAGCAGTTACTCGTTCCGGACAGGGAGTGTCCACGAGCAGTACTTC. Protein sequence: CASSYSFRTGSVHEQYF.

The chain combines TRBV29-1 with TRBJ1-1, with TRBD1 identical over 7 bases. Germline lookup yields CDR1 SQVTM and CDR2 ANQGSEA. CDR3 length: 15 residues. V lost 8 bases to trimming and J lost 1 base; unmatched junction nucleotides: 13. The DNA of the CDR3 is TGCAGCTCTCGATTCAGGGGGTTGGCGAACACTGAAGCTTTCTTT. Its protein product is CSSRFRGLANTEAFF.

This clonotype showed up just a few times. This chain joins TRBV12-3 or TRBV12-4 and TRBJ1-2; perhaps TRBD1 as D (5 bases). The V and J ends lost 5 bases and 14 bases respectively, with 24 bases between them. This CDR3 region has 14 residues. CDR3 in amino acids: CASSGLSGSGGSTF. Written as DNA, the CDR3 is TGTGCCAGCAGTGGACTATCCGGGTCTGGGGGGAGTACCTTC.

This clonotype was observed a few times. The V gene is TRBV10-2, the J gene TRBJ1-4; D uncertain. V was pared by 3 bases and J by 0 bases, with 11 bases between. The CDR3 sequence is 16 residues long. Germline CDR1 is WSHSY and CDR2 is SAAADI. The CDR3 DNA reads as TGCGCCAGCAGTGACGGTGGCTTCCCAACTAATGAAAAACTGTTTTTT. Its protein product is CASSDGGFPTNEKLFF.

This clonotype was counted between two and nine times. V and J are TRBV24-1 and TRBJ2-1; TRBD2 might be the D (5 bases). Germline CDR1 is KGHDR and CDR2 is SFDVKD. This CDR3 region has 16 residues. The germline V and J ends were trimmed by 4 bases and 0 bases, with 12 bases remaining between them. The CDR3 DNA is TGTGCCACCAGTGACCCCGGACTGAGCTCCTACAATGAGCAGTTCTTC. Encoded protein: CATSDPGLSSYNEQFF.

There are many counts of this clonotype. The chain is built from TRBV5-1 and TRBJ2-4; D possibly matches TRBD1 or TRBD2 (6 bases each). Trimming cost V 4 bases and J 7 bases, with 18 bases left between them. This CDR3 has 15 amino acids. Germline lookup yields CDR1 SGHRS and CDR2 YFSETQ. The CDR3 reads CASSPDGGRDNIQYF. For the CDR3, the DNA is TGCGCCAGCAGCCCCGACGGGGGCAGGGATAACATTCAGTACTTC. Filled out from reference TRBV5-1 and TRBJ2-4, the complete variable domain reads KAGVTQTPRYLIKTRGQQVTLSCSPISGHRSVSWYQQTPGQGLQFLFEYFSETQRNKGNFPGRFSGRQFSNSRSEMNVSTLELGDSALYLCASSPDGGRDNIQYFGAGTRLSVL.

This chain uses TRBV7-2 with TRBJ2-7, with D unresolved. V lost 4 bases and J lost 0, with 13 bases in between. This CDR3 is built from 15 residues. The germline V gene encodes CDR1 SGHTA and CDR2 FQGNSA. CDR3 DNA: TGTGCCAGCAGCTCAAGCGCAGGCCGCTCCTACGAGCAGTACTTC. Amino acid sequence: CASSSSAGRSYEQYF.

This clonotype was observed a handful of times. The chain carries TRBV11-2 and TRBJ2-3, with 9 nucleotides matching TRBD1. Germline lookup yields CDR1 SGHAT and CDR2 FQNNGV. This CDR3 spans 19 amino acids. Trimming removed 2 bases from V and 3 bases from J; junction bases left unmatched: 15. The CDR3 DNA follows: TGTGCCAGCAGCTTACTTCCGGGACAGGGAAGATTAAGGACAGATACGCAGTATTTT. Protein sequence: CASSLLPGQGRLRTDTQYF.

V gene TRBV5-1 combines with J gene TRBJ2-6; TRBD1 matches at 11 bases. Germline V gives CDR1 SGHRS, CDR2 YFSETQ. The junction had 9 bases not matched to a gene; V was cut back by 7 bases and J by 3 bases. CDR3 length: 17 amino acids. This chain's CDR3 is CASSLGQGAGGANVLTF. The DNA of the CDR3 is TGCGCCAGCTCCCTTGGACAGGGGGCAGGTGGGGCCAACGTCCTGACTTTC.

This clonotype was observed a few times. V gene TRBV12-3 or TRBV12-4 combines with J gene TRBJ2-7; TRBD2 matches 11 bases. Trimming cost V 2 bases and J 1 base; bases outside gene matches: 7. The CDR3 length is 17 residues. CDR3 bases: TGTGCCAGCAGTTTACCCAGGGGGACTAGCGGTTCCTACGAGCAGTACTTC. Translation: CASSLPRGTSGSYEQYF.

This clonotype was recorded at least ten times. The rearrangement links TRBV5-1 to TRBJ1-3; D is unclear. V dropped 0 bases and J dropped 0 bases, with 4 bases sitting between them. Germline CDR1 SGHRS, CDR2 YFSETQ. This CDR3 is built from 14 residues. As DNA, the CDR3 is TGCGCCAGCAGCTTGGCCAGCTCTGGAAACACCATATATTTT. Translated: CASSLASSGNTIYF.